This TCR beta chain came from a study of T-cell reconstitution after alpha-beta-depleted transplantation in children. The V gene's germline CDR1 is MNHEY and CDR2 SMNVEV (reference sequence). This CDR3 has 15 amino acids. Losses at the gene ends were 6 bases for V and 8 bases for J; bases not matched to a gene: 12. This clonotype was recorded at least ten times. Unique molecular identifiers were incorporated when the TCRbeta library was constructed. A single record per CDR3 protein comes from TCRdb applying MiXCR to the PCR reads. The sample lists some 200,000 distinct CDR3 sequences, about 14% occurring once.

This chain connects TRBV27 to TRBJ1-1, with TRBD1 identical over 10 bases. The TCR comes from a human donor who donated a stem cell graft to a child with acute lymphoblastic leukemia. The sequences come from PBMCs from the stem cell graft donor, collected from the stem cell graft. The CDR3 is CASRDFTTGGREAFF. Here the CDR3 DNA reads TGTGCCAGCAGGGACTTCACGACAGGGGGCAGGGAAGCTTTCTTT.